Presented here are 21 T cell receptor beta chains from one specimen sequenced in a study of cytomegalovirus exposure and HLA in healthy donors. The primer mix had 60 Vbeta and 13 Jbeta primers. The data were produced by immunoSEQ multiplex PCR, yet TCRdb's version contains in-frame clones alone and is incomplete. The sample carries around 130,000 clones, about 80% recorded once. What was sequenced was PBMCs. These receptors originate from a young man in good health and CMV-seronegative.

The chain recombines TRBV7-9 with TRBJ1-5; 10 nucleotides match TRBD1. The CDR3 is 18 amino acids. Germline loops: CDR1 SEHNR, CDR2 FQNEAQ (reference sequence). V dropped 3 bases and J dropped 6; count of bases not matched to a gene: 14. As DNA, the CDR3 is TGTGCCAGCAGCTTGAGCGGGACAGGGGTTGATGGTTCTCAGCCCCAGCATTTT. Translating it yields CASSLSGTGVDGSQPQHF.

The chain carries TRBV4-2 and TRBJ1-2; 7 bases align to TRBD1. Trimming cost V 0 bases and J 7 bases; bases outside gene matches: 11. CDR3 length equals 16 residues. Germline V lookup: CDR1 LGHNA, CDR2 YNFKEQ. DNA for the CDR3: TGTGCCAGCAGCCAAGATAGACAGGGATGGAATGGTGGCTACACCTTC. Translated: CASSQDRQGWNGGYTF.

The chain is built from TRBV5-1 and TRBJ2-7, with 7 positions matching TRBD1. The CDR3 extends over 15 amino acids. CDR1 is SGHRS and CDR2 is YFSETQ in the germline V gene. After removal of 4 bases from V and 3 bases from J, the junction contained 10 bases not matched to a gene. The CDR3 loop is CASSLTGTLNYEQYF. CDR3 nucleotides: TGCGCCAGCAGCCTGACAGGGACGCTAAACTACGAGCAGTACTTC.

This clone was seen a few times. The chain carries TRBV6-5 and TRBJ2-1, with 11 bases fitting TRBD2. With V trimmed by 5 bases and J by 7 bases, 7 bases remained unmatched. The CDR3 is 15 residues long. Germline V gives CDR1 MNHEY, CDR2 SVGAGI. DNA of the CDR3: TGTGCCAGCAGTACGGGGACTAGCGGACTAAATGAGCAGTTCTTC. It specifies CASSTGTSGLNEQFF.

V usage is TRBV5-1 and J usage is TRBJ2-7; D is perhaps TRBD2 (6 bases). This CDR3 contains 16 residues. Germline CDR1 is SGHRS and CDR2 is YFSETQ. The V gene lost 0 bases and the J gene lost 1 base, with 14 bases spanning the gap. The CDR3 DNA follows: TGCGCCAGCAGCTTGGTTGGAGGGGCCCCATCCTACGAGCAGTACTTC. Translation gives CASSLVGGAPSYEQYF. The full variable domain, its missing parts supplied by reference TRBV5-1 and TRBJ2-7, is KAGVTQTPRYLIKTRGQQVTLSCSPISGHRSVSWYQQTPGQGLQFLFEYFSETQRNKGNFPGRFSGRQFSNSRSEMNVSTLELGDSALYLCASSLVGGAPSYEQYFGPGTRLTVT.

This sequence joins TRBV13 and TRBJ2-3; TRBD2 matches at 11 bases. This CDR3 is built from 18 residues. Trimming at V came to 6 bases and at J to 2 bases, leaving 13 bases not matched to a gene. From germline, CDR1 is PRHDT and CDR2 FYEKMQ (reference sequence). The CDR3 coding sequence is TGTGCCAGCAGTCAGGGGGTCCTAGCGGGGGGACACACAGATACGCAGTATTTT. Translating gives CASSQGVLAGGHTDTQYF.

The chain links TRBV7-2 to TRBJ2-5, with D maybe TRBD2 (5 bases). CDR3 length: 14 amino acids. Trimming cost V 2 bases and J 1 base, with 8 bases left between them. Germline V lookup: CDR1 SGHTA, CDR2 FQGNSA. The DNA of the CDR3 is TGTGCCAGCAGCTTATCTAGCCCCCAAGAGACCCAGTACTTC. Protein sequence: CASSLSSPQETQYF.

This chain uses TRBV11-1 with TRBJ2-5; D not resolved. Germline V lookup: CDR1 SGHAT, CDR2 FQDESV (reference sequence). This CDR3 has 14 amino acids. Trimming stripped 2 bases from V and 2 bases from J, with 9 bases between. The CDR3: CASSLKPIQETQYF. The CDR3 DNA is TGTGCCAGCAGCTTAAAGCCAATTCAAGAGACCCAGTACTTC. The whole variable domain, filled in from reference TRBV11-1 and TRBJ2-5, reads EAEVAQSPRYKITEKSQAVAFWCDPISGHATLYWYRQILGQGPELLVQFQDESVVDDSQLPKDRFSAERLKGVDSTLKIQPAELGDSAMYLCASSLKPIQETQYFGPGTRLLVL.

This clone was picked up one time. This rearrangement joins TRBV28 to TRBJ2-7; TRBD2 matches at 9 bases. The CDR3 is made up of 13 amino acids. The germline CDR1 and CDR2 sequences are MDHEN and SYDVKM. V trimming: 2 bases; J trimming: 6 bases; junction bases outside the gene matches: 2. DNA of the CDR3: TGTGCCAGCAGTTTAGGGACTAGCAGCGAGCAGTACTTC. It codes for CASSLGTSSEQYF.

The chain's CDR3 is CASSLALQVWAPYGYTF. CDR3 sequence (DNA): TGTGCCAGCAGCTTAGCTTTACAGGTGTGGGCCCCATATGGCTACACCTTC. This chain links TRBV7-8 with TRBJ1-2; possibly TRBD1 for D (5 bases). Germline assignment: CDR1 SGHVS and CDR2 FQNEAQ. The CDR3 is made up of 17 amino acids. V was clipped by 0 bases and J by 5 bases, with 19 bases between them.

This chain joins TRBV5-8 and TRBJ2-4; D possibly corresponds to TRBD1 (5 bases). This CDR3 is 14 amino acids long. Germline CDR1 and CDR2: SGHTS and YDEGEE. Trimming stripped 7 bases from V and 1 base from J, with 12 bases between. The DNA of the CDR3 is TGTGCCAGCGTACTCAGGGTGGCCAAAAACATTCAGTACTTC. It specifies CASVLRVAKNIQYF. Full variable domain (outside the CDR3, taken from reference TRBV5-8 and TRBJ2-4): EAGVTQSPTHLIKTRGQQATLRCSPISGHTSVYWYQQALGLGLQFLLWYDEGEERNRGNFPPRFSGRQFPNYSSELNVNALELEDSALYLCASVLRVAKNIQYFGAGTRLSVL.

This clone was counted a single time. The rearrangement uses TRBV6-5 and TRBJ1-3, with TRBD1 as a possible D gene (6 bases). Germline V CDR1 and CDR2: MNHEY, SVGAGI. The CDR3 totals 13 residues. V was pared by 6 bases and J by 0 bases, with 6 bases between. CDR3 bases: TGTGCCAGCAGCAGGGGCTCTGGAAACACCATATATTTT. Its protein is CASSRGSGNTIYF.

CDR3 sequence reads: CASSPRDRGMPQYF. CDR3 nucleotides: TGCGCCAGCAGCCCCCGGGATCGCGGGATGCCCCAGTACTTC. V is TRBV4-1 and J is TRBJ2-5; D perhaps matches TRBD2 (6 bases). The V gene lost 4 bases and the J gene lost 9 bases, with 18 bases spanning the gap. Germline V gene sequence: CDR1 MGHRA, CDR2 YSYEKL. The CDR3 is 14 amino acids.

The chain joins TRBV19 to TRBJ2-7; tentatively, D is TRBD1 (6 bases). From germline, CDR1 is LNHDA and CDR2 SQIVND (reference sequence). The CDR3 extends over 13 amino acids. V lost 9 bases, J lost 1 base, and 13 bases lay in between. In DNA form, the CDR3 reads TGTGCCAGCCGACCGGGACATTCCTACGAGCAGTACTTC. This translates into CASRPGHSYEQYF.

DNA for the CDR3: TGTGCCAGCAGTGACTTCGTCACTAGCGAGCGAGTAGGCGGGGAGCTGTTTTTT. Amino acids: CASSDFVTSERVGGELFF. V usage is TRBV2 and J usage is TRBJ2-2; TRBD2 agrees at 7 bases. The CDR3 is 18 residues long. Germline CDR1 is SNHLY and CDR2 is FYNNEI. With V trimmed by 3 bases and J by 7 bases, 17 bases remained unmatched.

The CDR3 region has the DNA TGTGCCAGCAGTCATATAACAGGGGGCACCACTGAAGCTTTCTTT. As protein: CASSHITGGTTEAFF. This chain uses TRBV7-9 with TRBJ1-1; TRBD1 matches 9 bases. The CDR3 has 15 residues. V shed 6 bases, J shed 4 bases, and the junction held 9 bases outside the gene matches. Germline CDR1 reads SEHNR; CDR2 reads FQNEAQ (reference sequence). Full variable domain (rest looked up from reference TRBV7-9 and TRBJ1-1): DTGVSQNPRHKITKRGQNVTFRCDPISEHNRLYWYRQTLGQGPEFLTYFQNEAQLEKSRLLSDRFSAERPKGSFSTLEIQRTEQGDSAMYLCASSHITGGTTEAFFGQGTRLTVV.

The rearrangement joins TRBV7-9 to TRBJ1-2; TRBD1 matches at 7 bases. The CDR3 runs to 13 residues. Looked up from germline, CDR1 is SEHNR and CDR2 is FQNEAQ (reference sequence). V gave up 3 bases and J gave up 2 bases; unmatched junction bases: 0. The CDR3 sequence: CASSLGQNYGYTF. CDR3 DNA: TGTGCCAGCAGCTTGGGACAGAACTATGGCTACACCTTC.

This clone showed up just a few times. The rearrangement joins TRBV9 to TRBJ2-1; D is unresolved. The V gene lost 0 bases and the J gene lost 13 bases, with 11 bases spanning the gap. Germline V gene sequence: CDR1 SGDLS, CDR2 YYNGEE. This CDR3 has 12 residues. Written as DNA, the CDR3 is TGTGCCAGCAGCGTAGGCGCCCCACCCCAGTTCTTC. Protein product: CASSVGAPPQFF.

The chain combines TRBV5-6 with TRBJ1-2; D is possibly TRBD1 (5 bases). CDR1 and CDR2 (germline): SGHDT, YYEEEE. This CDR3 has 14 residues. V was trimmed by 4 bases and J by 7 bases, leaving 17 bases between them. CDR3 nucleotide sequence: TGTGCCAGCAGCCTTGGGGGGTTCCTCCCTGGCTACACCTTC. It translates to CASSLGGFLPGYTF.

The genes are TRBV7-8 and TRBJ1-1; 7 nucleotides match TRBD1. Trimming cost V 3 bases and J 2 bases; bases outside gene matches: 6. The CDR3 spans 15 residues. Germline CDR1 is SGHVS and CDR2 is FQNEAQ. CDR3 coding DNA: TGTGCCAGCAGCTTGAACAGGGGCGAAAACACTGAAGCTTTCTTT. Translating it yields CASSLNRGENTEAFF.

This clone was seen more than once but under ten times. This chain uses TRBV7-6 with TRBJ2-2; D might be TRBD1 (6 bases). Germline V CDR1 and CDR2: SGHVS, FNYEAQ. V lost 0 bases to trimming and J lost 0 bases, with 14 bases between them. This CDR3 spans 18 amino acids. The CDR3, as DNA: TGTGCCAGCAGCTTAGCGCTAACAGGGAAAACGAACACCGGGGAGCTGTTTTTT. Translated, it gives CASSLALTGKTNTGELFF.